This T cell receptor beta chain derives from a study of T cells in Graves' hyperthyroidism and ophthalmopathy. Broader study findings: Most thyroid clonotypes that were expanded above 0.001 also turned up in blood.

Regions amplified from RNA transcripts were the TCR beta CDR3 regions. RT-PCR in the first round (using the HTBI primer set) targeted the TCR CDR3. TCRdb used MiXCR to reprocess the multiplex PCR reads, holding one entry per CDR3 protein. The sample lists fewer than 500,000 distinct CDR3 sequences; around 15% were seen once. The CDR3 has 19 amino acids. Per germline, CDR1 MDHEN and CDR2 SYDVKM. The J segment lost 0 bases and the V segment lost 3 bases, leaving 16 bases of the junction unmatched. Each person with ophthalmopathy scored at least 3 on the Clinical Activity Score, reached NOSPECS grade 4 or higher, and had been ill under 3 months. This clonotype was recorded many times. Its antigen remains unidentified.

The sequenced material came from blood. The sequence derives from a woman aged 25 to 39 with Graves' ophthalmopathy. This chain uses TRBV28 with TRBJ2-7; 8 positions match TRBD2. The CDR3 here is CASSFRTGLGGDTSYEQYF. CDR3 bases: TGTGCCAGCAGTTTTAGAACAGGGCTCGGGGGGGACACCTCCTACGAGCAGTACTTC.